This T cell receptor beta chain was captured in a study of T-cell memory formation after mild COVID-19. Overall study: There were largely donor-specific TCR clusters.

Germline assignment: CDR1 LGHNA and CDR2 YNFKEQ. V lost 6 bases to trimming and J lost 0 bases; unmatched junction nucleotides: 7. The CDR3 is 16 residues long. TCRdb re-derived calls from the 5' RACE reads in MiXCR, one entry per CDR3 protein. The sample lists about 320,000 distinct CDR3 sequences, roughly an eighth occurring once. This clonotype showed up just a few times. Its antigen is still unknown. The study's findings and limits: Day 15 to 85 contracting clones showed balanced CD4/CD8; later expanders leaned CD4+. A second wave of clones peaked on day 37, and their SARS-CoV-2 specificity went unconfirmed. Some clones that responded were present in memory (sampled pre-infection), which suggests cross-reactive memory joined.

The sequenced sample consisted of PBMCs or a T cell subset sorted from them (not recorded which). The TCR comes from a young man who had mild COVID-19 (a few samples of this study predate the infection). Cell type and time point are not known. The chain has TRBV4-2 and TRBJ2-3, with 9 bases matching TRBD2. The CDR3 reads CASRPSGVASTDTQYF. The CDR3 nucleotides are TGTGCCAGCAGACCTAGCGGGGTCGCTAGCACAGATACGCAGTATTTT.